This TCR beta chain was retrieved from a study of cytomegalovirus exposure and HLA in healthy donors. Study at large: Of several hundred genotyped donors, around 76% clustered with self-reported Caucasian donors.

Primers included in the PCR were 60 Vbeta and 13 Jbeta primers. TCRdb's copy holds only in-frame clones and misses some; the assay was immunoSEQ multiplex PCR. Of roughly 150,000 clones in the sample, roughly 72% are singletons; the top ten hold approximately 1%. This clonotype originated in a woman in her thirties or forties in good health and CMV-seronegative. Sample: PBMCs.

The chain's CDR3 is CASKPAGSSYEQYF. CDR3 bases: TGTGCCAGTAAGCCTGCGGGGTCCTCCTACGAGCAGTACTTC. The J gene is TRBJ2-7, the V gene TRBV2, with D perhaps matching TRBD2 (6 bases). The CDR3 length is 14 residues. Germline values: CDR1 SNHLY, CDR2 FYNNEI. V lost 9 bases to trimming and J lost 0 bases, with 15 bases between them.